These 8 T cell receptor beta chains came from one sample sequenced in a study of response to subunit inactivated influenza vaccine. Via MiXCR, TCRdb re-called the RT-PCR reads, giving one row per CDR3 protein. Of about 540,000 distinct CDR3 sequences listed, 20% to 25% are singletons. These data were also reused for a study on T cells expressing NK-cell markers. That publication notes: Beta-chain TCR cDNA was generated via 5'RACE template switching with UMIs.

The material sequenced was CD4+ T cells sorted from PBMCs, taken 12 days after vaccination. All receptors derive from a man aged 50-60 years who received an inactivated influenza vaccine.

This clonotype was seen more than once but under ten times. The chain recombines TRBV28 with TRBJ2-3, with no clear D. Trimming stripped 5 bases from V and 0 bases from J, with 6 bases between. The CDR3 has 13 residues. Germline V gene sequence: CDR1 MDHEN, CDR2 SYDVKM. CDR3 sequence reads: CASSTSSTDTQYF. CDR3 sequence (DNA): TGTGCCAGCAGTACATCTAGCACAGATACGCAGTATTTT.

The table lists this clonotype with a few counts. CDR3 in amino acids: CASSPPGLAHEQYF. The DNA of the CDR3 is TGTGCCAGCTCACCACCCGGGCTAGCCCACGAGCAGTACTTC. This chain links TRBV18 with TRBJ2-7; D is possibly TRBD2 (5 bases). This CDR3 comprises 14 residues. Germline-derived CDR1 and CDR2 are KGHSH and LQKENI. V was pared by 0 bases and J by 5 bases, with 11 bases between.

This clonotype was detected a few times. This chain connects TRBV7-6 to TRBJ2-3; the D is unclear. The CDR3 extends over 13 amino acids. Trimming cost V 4 bases and J 3 bases, with 8 bases left between them. Germline CDR1 and CDR2: SGHVS and FNYEAQ. The CDR3: CASSSLKTDTQYF. The CDR3 DNA reads TGTGCCAGCAGCTCACTTAAAACAGATACGCAGTATTTT. Together with reference TRBV7-6 and TRBJ2-3, the CDR3 gives the full variable domain: GAGVSQSPRYKVTKRGQDVALRCDPISGHVSLYWYRQALGQGPEFLTYFNYEAQQDKSGLPNDRFSAERPEGSISTLTIQRTEQRDSAMYRCASSSLKTDTQYFGPGTRLTVL.

The chain employs TRBV7-2 and TRBJ2-1; 11 nucleotides align to TRBD2. The CDR3 length is 15 residues. The germline gives CDR1 SGHTA, CDR2 FQGNSA. V lost 0 bases and J lost 15; bases outside the gene matches: 10. The CDR3 here is CASSLAPELAGVWFF. CDR3 bases: TGTGCCAGCAGCTTAGCGCCGGAACTAGCGGGAGTATGGTTCTTC. Variable domain in full (rest from reference TRBV7-2 and TRBJ2-1): GAGVSQSPSNKVTEKGKDVELRCDPISGHTALYWYRQSLGQGLEFLIYFQGNSAPDKSGLPSDRFSAERTGGSVSTLTIQRTQQEDSAVYLCASSLAPELAGVWFFGPGTRLTVL.

In its sample, this clonotype was seen a few times. The chain carries TRBV29-1 and TRBJ1-2; TRBD1 agrees at 7 bases. The CDR3 extends over 12 amino acids. Germline V lookup: CDR1 SQVTM, CDR2 ANQGSEA. V lost 7 bases to trimming and J lost 7 bases; unmatched junction nucleotides: 9. This CDR3 is CSARDRVLGYTF. CDR3 bases: TGCAGCGCTCGAGACAGGGTACTTGGCTACACCTTC.

A few counts support this clonotype. This chain uses TRBV18 with TRBJ2-1; TRBD2 matches at 8 bases. V was clipped by 0 bases and J by 0 bases; unmatched bases: 4. CDR1 is KGHSH and CDR2 is LQKENI in the germline V gene. There are 17 residues in the CDR3. The CDR3 sequence is CASSPPVAGSSYNEQFF. The CDR3 nucleotides read TGTGCCAGCTCACCACCTGTAGCGGGGAGCTCCTACAATGAGCAGTTCTTC.

CDR3 nucleotide sequence: TGTGCCAGCAGCCTAGGTGGTAGGTCGGTCCAGGAGACCCAGTACTTC. As protein: CASSLGGRSVQETQYF. The rearrangement uses TRBV5-6 and TRBJ2-5; no firm D call. In germline, CDR1 is SGHDT, CDR2 YYEEEE. The CDR3 covers 16 residues. V shed 4 bases and J shed 5 bases, with 21 bases lying between them.

This chain connects TRBV5-5 to TRBJ2-7; 9 bases match TRBD1. CDR1 and CDR2 from the germline V gene are SGHKS and YYEKEE (reference sequence). The CDR3 contains 15 residues. V lost 4 bases, J lost 3 bases, and 8 bases stayed unmatched. DNA for the CDR3: TGTGCCAGCAGCCTTCGGACAGGGGATCTCTACGAGCAGTACTTC. Translated, it gives CASSLRTGDLYEQYF. Based on the CDR3 plus reference TRBV5-5 and TRBJ2-7, the full variable domain is DAGVTQSPTHLIKTRGQQVTLRCSPISGHKSVSWYQQVLGQGPQFIFQYYEKEERGRGNFPDRFSARQFPNYSSELNVNALLLGDSALYLCASSLRTGDLYEQYFGPGTRLTVT.